This TCR beta chain derives from a study of shared clonotypes between healthy human individuals. Germline assignment: CDR1 SGHDN and CDR2 FVKESK. The V gene lost 0 bases and the J gene lost 9 bases, with 21 bases spanning the gap. The CDR3 consists of 17 residues. The study drew all its donors from Caucasian adults living in Nashville, Tennessee. Division of CD4+ cells produced a CD45RA+ naive subset and a CD45RA-negative memory subset. Sequencing was performed with immunoSEQ multiplex PCR; in TCRdb, only in-frame clones are kept and a portion is missing. The sample lists a few million clones, approximately 96% occurring once.

Sequenced material: naive CD4+ T cells sorted from blood. Subset described: CD45RA+ positively selected. The source is a man younger than 30 in good health. The genes are TRBV14 and TRBJ2-1, with no clear D. DNA for the CDR3: TGTGCCAGCAGCCAAGATTTTGGGCGTGGGCTTGGGTTTGAGCAGTTCTTC. Amino acid sequence: CASSQDFGRGLGFEQFF.